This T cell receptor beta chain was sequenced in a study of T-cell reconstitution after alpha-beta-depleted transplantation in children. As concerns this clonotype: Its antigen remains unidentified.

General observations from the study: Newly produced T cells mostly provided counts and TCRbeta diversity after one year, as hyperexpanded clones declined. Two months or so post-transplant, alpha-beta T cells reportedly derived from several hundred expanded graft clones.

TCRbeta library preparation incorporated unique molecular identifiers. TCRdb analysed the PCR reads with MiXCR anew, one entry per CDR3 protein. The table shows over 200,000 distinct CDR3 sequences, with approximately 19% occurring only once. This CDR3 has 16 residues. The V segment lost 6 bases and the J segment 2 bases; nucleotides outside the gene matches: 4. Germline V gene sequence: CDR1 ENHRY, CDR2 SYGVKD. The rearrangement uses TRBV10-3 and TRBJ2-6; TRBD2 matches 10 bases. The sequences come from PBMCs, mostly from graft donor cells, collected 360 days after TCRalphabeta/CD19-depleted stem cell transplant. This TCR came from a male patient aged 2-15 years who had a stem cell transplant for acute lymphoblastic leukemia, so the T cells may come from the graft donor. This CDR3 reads CAIRGLAGAGANVLTF. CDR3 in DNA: TGTGCCATCAGGGGCCTAGCGGGGGCTGGGGCCAACGTCCTGACTTTC.